The 28 T cell receptor beta chains below all came from one sample that was sequenced in a study of shared clonotypes between healthy human individuals. Assay used: immunoSEQ multiplex PCR; TCRdb lists only in-frame clones, some missing. Here the sample spans 1.5 million to 2.5 million clones, approximately 94% being singletons. In the naive CD8 group, cells lacked CD45RO and were positively selected for CCR7, so terminally differentiated effector memory CD45RA+ cells were left out. The sequenced sample was naive CD8+ T cells sorted from blood. These receptors all stem from a man aged 18-30 years in good health.

This clone has just one count. The chain couples TRBV29-1 to TRBJ2-3, with TRBD1 as a possible D gene (6 bases). CDR3 size: 12 residues. From germline, CDR1 is SQVTM and CDR2 ANQGSEA. V lost 8 bases, J lost 8 bases, and 17 bases lay in between. The CDR3 region is CSPLGGSGTQYF. The CDR3 DNA reads as TGCAGCCCGCTAGGGGGTTCAGGTACGCAGTATTTT.

A remark on this clone: Distinct nucleotide sequences in the sample also encode this CDR3. This chain uses TRBV28 with TRBJ1-5; D is unresolved. Germline V gene data show CDR1 as MDHEN and CDR2 as SYDVKM. This CDR3 spans 14 amino acids. Trimming left V 2 bases short and J 1 base short, with 6 bases between. The CDR3 coding sequence is TGTGCCAGCAGTTTAATAGGGAGCAATCAGCCCCAGCATTTT. Translated: CASSLIGSNQPQHF.

With respect to this clone: This specimen includes other DNA sequences encoding the same CDR3. The gene calls are TRBV9 and TRBJ2-7; D uncertain. Trimming left V 4 bases short and J 4 bases short, with 6 bases between. This CDR3 has 11 amino acids. Per germline, CDR1 SGDLS and CDR2 YYNGEE. The CDR3 DNA sequence: TGTGCCAGCAGCCCCGGATACGAGCAGTACTTC. This sequence encodes CASSPGYEQYF.

V usage is TRBV29-1 and J usage is TRBJ2-7; TRBD2 might be the D (5 bases). The CDR3 runs to 15 residues. With 0 bases removed from V and 0 bases from J, the gap between germline ends came to 12 bases. Germline-derived CDR1 and CDR2 are SQVTM and ANQGSEA. The CDR3 coding sequence is TGCAGCGTTGAAGATCGTACGGGGAGCTCCTACGAGCAGTACTTC. It is translated as CSVEDRTGSSYEQYF.

This chain links TRBV7-9 with TRBJ2-5; TRBD1 is a possible D gene (7 bases). Trimming took off 5 bases at V and 2 bases at J, with 12 bases between the two ends. From germline, CDR1 is SEHNR and CDR2 FQNEAQ (reference sequence). The CDR3 covers 14 residues. The DNA for the CDR3 is TGTGCCAGCAGCGCCTCAGGGGGGCAAGAGACCCAGTACTTC. Its protein is CASSASGGQETQYF.

The V call is TRBV6-5, the J call TRBJ1-5; no definite D call. Trimming took off 0 bases at V and 0 bases at J, with 6 bases between the two ends. Germline V lookup: CDR1 MNHEY, CDR2 SVGAGI. The CDR3 has 15 residues. The CDR3, as DNA: TGTGCCAGCAGTTACTCGGACGATAGCAATCAGCCCCAGCATTTT. It yields the protein CASSYSDDSNQPQHF.

This chain connects TRBV7-9 to TRBJ2-5, with 7 positions matching TRBD1. Germline assignment: CDR1 SEHNR and CDR2 FQNEAQ (reference sequence). V lost 4 bases to trimming and J lost 1 base; unmatched junction nucleotides: 6. This CDR3 has 15 amino acids. CDR3 sequence reads: CASSSLDRAQETQYF. The CDR3 nucleotides are TGTGCCAGCAGCTCACTAGACAGGGCCCAAGAGACCCAGTACTTC.

The chain couples TRBV27 to TRBJ2-1; the match to TRBD2 covers 11 bases. The CDR3 length is 16 residues. V shed 3 bases and J 3 bases; nucleotides not matched to a gene: 4. Germline CDR1 and CDR2: MNHEY and SMNVEV (reference sequence). The CDR3 is CASSLPGTSGYNEQFF. As DNA, the CDR3 is TGTGCCAGCAGTTTGCCTGGGACTAGCGGCTACAATGAGCAGTTCTTC.

This chain connects TRBV30 to TRBJ2-7; a weak D match, TRBD1 (5 bases). Germline CDR1 is GTSNPN and CDR2 is SVGIG (reference sequence). The CDR3 sequence is 12 residues long. Trimming removed 4 bases from V and 8 bases from J, with 15 bases in between. The chain's CDR3 is CAWTLDSWQQYF. The CDR3 DNA is TGTGCCTGGACCCTCGACAGTTGGCAGCAGTACTTC.

The chain carries TRBV4-1 and TRBJ1-1; D possibly corresponds to TRBD1 (6 bases). Looked up from germline, CDR1 is MGHRA and CDR2 is YSYEKL. CDR3 length: 14 residues. V was clipped by 3 bases and J by 8 bases, with 16 bases between them. DNA for the CDR3: TGCGCCAGCAGCCACGTACAGGGAGAACTCGAAGCTTTCTTT. Protein: CASSHVQGELEAFF.

The chain carries TRBV6-6 and TRBJ1-1; weak D call: TRBD1 (6 bases). V lost 2 bases and J lost 6, with 19 bases in between. From germline, CDR1 is MNHNY and CDR2 SVGAGI (reference sequence). The CDR3 is made up of 16 amino acids. This CDR3 is CASSYPRDTLEAEAFF. The CDR3 DNA reads as TGTGCCAGCAGTTACCCACGGGACACCTTAGAGGCTGAAGCTTTCTTT.

The rearrangement joins TRBV27 to TRBJ1-3; D is ambiguous. The length of the CDR3 is 13 residues. Germline CDR1 MNHEY, CDR2 SMNVEV (reference sequence). Trimming removed 3 bases from V and 7 bases from J, with 10 bases in between. CDR3 sequence reads: CASSFIDGNTIYF. In DNA, the CDR3 is TGTGCCAGCAGTTTTATTGACGGGAACACCATATATTTT.

The chain employs TRBV27 and TRBJ2-2; the D is unclear. CDR3 length equals 11 residues. The germline V gene encodes CDR1 MNHEY and CDR2 SMNVEV (reference sequence). Trimming took 7 bases from V and 5 from J, leaving 5 bases between them. The CDR3 protein is CASKRTGELFF. The DNA of the CDR3 is TGTGCCAGCAAACGAACCGGGGAGCTGTTTTTT.

CDR3 sequence (DNA): TGTGCCAGCAGCTGGGGGTCGCCTCACACGTCGGCCTACGAGCAGTACTTC. Protein: CASSWGSPHTSAYEQYF. The chain couples TRBV13 to TRBJ2-7; D may be TRBD1 or TRBD2 (5 bases each). The germline CDR1 and CDR2 sequences are PRHDT and FYEKMQ (reference sequence). The length of the CDR3 is 17 residues. V gave up 4 bases and J gave up 2 bases, with 21 bases separating them.

The rearrangement joins TRBV9 to TRBJ1-1; 7 nucleotides line up with TRBD1. After removal of 3 bases from V and 7 bases from J, the junction contained 18 bases not matched to a gene. This CDR3 region has 17 residues. CDR1 and CDR2 (germline): SGDLS, YYNGEE. For the CDR3, the DNA is TGTGCCAGCAGCGCTAAGGGGGCAGTGGGGCCGACTGGTGAAGCTTTCTTT. Protein product: CASSAKGAVGPTGEAFF.

The rearrangement links TRBV10-3 to TRBJ2-7; 7 bases match TRBD1. V was clipped by 0 bases and J by 3 bases; unmatched bases: 2. Germline-derived CDR1 and CDR2 are ENHRY and SYGVKD. The CDR3 has 14 amino acids. CDR3 nucleotides: TGTGCCATCAGTGAGTCGGCAGGGGGCTACGAGCAGTACTTC. Translating gives CAISESAGGYEQYF.

Points on this clone: The sample carries other DNA sequences with the same CDR3. The chain joins TRBV5-1 to TRBJ2-1; D is ambiguous. Germline loops: CDR1 SGHRS, CDR2 YFSETQ. V was shortened by 1 base and J by 2 bases, with 4 bases between the two germline ends. CDR3 length: 13 amino acids. CDR3 amino acids: CASSLTTYNEQFF. DNA for the CDR3: TGCGCCAGCAGCTTGACTACCTACAATGAGCAGTTCTTC.

The rearrangement joins TRBV5-1 to TRBJ2-7; 9 bases are shared with TRBD1. V shed 4 bases, J shed 2 bases, and the junction held 4 bases outside the gene matches. Germline assignment: CDR1 SGHRS and CDR2 YFSETQ. The CDR3 consists of 14 residues. The CDR3 coding sequence is TGCGCCAGCAGCAGGACAGGGGACCCCTACGAGCAGTACTTC. This sequence encodes CASSRTGDPYEQYF.

This sequence joins TRBV7-9 and TRBJ1-1, with TRBD1 matching 9 bases. This CDR3 is 15 amino acids long. The germline CDR1 and CDR2 sequences are SEHNR and FQNEAQ (reference sequence). V was clipped by 5 bases and J by 2 bases; unmatched bases: 6. CDR3 sequence reads: CASSQRDRVNTEAFF. CDR3 sequence (DNA): TGTGCCAGCAGCCAAAGGGACAGGGTAAACACTGAAGCTTTCTTT.

This rearrangement joins TRBV4-3 to TRBJ2-2; D not certain. The V end was cut by 1 base, the J end by 5 bases, with 8 bases between. Germline values: CDR1 LGHNA, CDR2 YSLEER. This CDR3 has 14 residues. CDR3 coding DNA: TGCGCCAGCAGCCAAGTGGCAGCGACCGGGGAGCTGTTTTTT. Its translation: CASSQVAATGELFF.

V and J are TRBV25-1 and TRBJ1-6; 8 nucleotides agree with TRBD1. This CDR3 is built from 14 residues. J lost 8 bases, V lost 3 bases, and 3 bases had no gene match. CDR1 is MGHDK and CDR2 is SYGVNS in the germline V gene. The CDR3 DNA reads as TGTGCCAGCAGTGAGGCAGGGGGCTATTCACCCCTCCACTTT. Encoded protein: CASSEAGGYSPLHF.

This clone was seen once. V and J are TRBV6-1 and TRBJ2-1; possible D gene TRBD2, 5 bases. Trimming took off 6 bases at V and 3 bases at J, with 15 bases between the two ends. Germline V gene sequence: CDR1 MNHNS, CDR2 SASEGT. This CDR3 is 15 amino acids long. The DNA of the CDR3 is TGTGCCAGCAGCGGGCCGGAGGAGATCTACAATGAGCAGTTCTTC. Amino acids: CASSGPEEIYNEQFF.

The rearrangement joins TRBV7-2 to TRBJ2-5, with a weak D call TRBD2 (6 bases). This CDR3 has 14 amino acids. Trimming removed 1 base from V and 2 bases from J, with 8 bases in between. Per germline, CDR1 SGHTA and CDR2 FQGNSA. Written as DNA, the CDR3 is TGTGCCAGCAGCTTAGTTAGCGGACAAGAGACCCAGTACTTC. This encodes CASSLVSGQETQYF.

V and J are TRBV28 and TRBJ2-7; tentatively, D is TRBD1 or TRBD2 (6 bases each). With 4 bases removed from V and 2 bases from J, the gap between germline ends came to 15 bases. Germline CDR1 reads MDHEN; CDR2 reads SYDVKM. The CDR3 spans 15 residues. CDR3 coding DNA: TGTGCCAGCAGTTCCCCCCTCGGGGGCGCCTACGAGCAGTACTTC. Its protein is CASSSPLGGAYEQYF. Based on the CDR3 plus reference TRBV28 and TRBJ2-7, the full variable domain is DVKVTQSSRYLVKRTGEKVFLECVQDMDHENMFWYRQDPGLGLRLIYFSYDVKMKEKGDIPEGYSVSREKKERFSLILESASTNQTSMYLCASSSPLGGAYEQYFGPGTRLTVT.

The chain couples TRBV5-1 to TRBJ2-1; D call uncertain. Germline V CDR1 and CDR2: SGHRS, YFSETQ. Trimming took 5 bases from V and 6 from J, leaving 9 bases between them. The CDR3 is 12 amino acids. The CDR3 DNA follows: TGCGCCAGCAGATTGTCCGGCAATGAGCAGTTCTTC. It yields the protein CASRLSGNEQFF. The complete variable domain, with remaining parts taken from reference TRBV5-1 and TRBJ2-1, reads KAGVTQTPRYLIKTRGQQVTLSCSPISGHRSVSWYQQTPGQGLQFLFEYFSETQRNKGNFPGRFSGRQFSNSRSEMNVSTLELGDSALYLCASRLSGNEQFFGPGTRLTVL.

The chain carries TRBV5-4 and TRBJ1-6, with a possible D match to TRBD1 (5 bases). CDR3 size: 15 residues. CDR1 and CDR2 from the germline V gene are SGHNT and YYREEE (reference sequence). V gave up 1 base and J gave up 5 bases, with 10 bases separating them. CDR3: CASSLRGNDNSPLHF. The CDR3 DNA reads as TGTGCCAGCAGCTTGAGGGGAAATGATAATTCACCCCTCCACTTT.

The J gene is TRBJ2-1, the V gene TRBV5-4; possible D gene TRBD1, 5 bases. CDR1 and CDR2 (germline): SGHNT, YYREEE (reference sequence). This CDR3 comprises 16 residues. V was cut by 4 bases and J by 2 bases, with 16 bases left in between. For the CDR3, the DNA is TGTGCCAGCAGCCTCGCCTGGGGCAGCGCCTACAATGAGCAGTTCTTC. Encoded protein: CASSLAWGSAYNEQFF.

The chain is built from TRBV7-9 and TRBJ2-7, with TRBD1 matching 9 bases. V lost 1 base to trimming and J lost 4 bases; unmatched junction nucleotides: 8. Germline CDR1 SEHNR, CDR2 FQNEAQ (reference sequence). CDR3 length: 16 amino acids. CDR3 region: CASSLDLGTGKYEQYF. The CDR3 nucleotides read TGTGCCAGCAGCTTAGATCTCGGGACAGGGAAGTACGAGCAGTACTTC.